These 28 T cell receptor beta chains came from one sample sequenced in a study of post-analysis software for immune sequencing data. The study's findings and limits: Higher frequency in patients than in controls was seen for a handful of TRBV segments, with TRBV5-6, TRBV5-1 and TRBV20-1 among them.

Unique-molecular-identifier-tagged TCR beta cDNA libraries were used. TCRdb re-derived calls from the PCR reads in MiXCR, one entry per CDR3 protein. This sample yields about 680,000 distinct CDR3 sequences, of which 55% to 60% are seen a single time; about 11% belongs to the top ten. Antigen specificity for these receptors is unknown. Sample: blood. Source of these receptors: a girl aged 2 to 10 with multiple sclerosis.

V and J are TRBV5-6 and TRBJ1-2, with 8 nucleotides matching TRBD1. Germline V CDR1 and CDR2: SGHDT, YYEEEE. This CDR3 has 16 residues. V was clipped by 4 bases and J by 4 bases; unmatched bases: 12. CDR3 residues: CASSPPRTGRFYGYTF. The DNA of the CDR3 is TGTGCCAGCAGCCCCCCCCGGACAGGGCGGTTCTATGGCTACACCTTC.

J is TRBJ2-7 and V is TRBV5-1, with D unresolved. CDR1 and CDR2 (germline): SGHRS, YFSETQ. There are 13 residues in the CDR3. V was trimmed by 2 bases and J by 7 bases, leaving 13 bases between them. CDR3 in amino acids: CASSFQFGLEQYF. CDR3 nucleotides: TGCGCCAGCAGCTTCCAGTTTGGATTAGAGCAGTACTTC.

With respect to this clonotype: Sequence at one end of the junction differs from germline and may be a read error. V is TRBV7-7 and J is TRBJ2-2; D remains unclear. Germline CDR1 SSHAT, CDR2 FNYEAQ (reference sequence). The CDR3 extends over 14 amino acids. CDR3 region: CASSLTISTGELFF. The DNA for the CDR3 is TGTGCTAGCAGCCTAACTATTTCCACCGGGGAGCTGTTTTTT.

The V call is TRBV11-2, the J call TRBJ2-1; D may be TRBD1 (6 bases). The CDR3 is made up of 16 amino acids. V was trimmed by 3 bases and J by 4 bases, leaving 16 bases between them. Germline lookup yields CDR1 SGHAT and CDR2 FQNNGV. This CDR3 reads CASSFARTDEYNEQFF. The CDR3 DNA is TGTGCCAGCAGCTTCGCTCGGACAGATGAGTACAATGAGCAGTTCTTC.

This clonotype has more than one count but fewer than ten. This chain links TRBV10-3 with TRBJ2-3; 8 positions match TRBD1. V trimming: 10 bases; J trimming: 3 bases; junction bases outside the gene matches: 12. In germline, CDR1 is ENHRY, CDR2 SYGVKD. The CDR3 length is 15 residues. CDR3 loop: CATPRTGHRTDTQYF. The CDR3 coding sequence is TGTGCCACCCCTCGGACAGGGCATAGGACAGATACGCAGTATTTT.

The chain employs TRBV7-9 and TRBJ2-7, with 7 nucleotides matching TRBD1. Trimming at V came to 5 bases and at J to 1 base, leaving 8 bases not matched to a gene. CDR1 SEHNR and CDR2 FQNEAQ come from the germline V gene (reference sequence). The CDR3 runs to 15 residues. The CDR3 protein is CASSRVGGESYEQYF. DNA of the CDR3: TGTGCCAGCAGCCGAGTAGGGGGCGAATCCTACGAGCAGTACTTC.

The chain joins TRBV7-2 to TRBJ2-1; 8 bases align to TRBD1. The CDR3 runs to 17 residues. The trim removed 4 bases at V and 1 base at J, leaving 9 bases unmatched. The germline V gene encodes CDR1 SGHTA and CDR2 FQGNSA. The CDR3 DNA sequence: TGTGCCAGCAGCTCCATTCCACAGGGGGTTTCCTACAATGAGCAGTTCTTC. Amino acid sequence: CASSSIPQGVSYNEQFF. Full variable domain (missing parts from reference TRBV7-2 and TRBJ2-1): GAGVSQSPSNKVTEKGKDVELRCDPISGHTALYWYRQSLGQGLEFLIYFQGNSAPDKSGLPSDRFSAERTGGSVSTLTIQRTQQEDSAVYLCASSSIPQGVSYNEQFFGPGTRLTVL.

A note on this clonotype: At one boundary the junction diverges from the germline segment, which might be a read error. The chain carries TRBV29-1 and TRBJ2-3, with 9 positions matching TRBD1. CDR3 length: 16 amino acids. Germline CDR1 reads SQVTM; CDR2 reads ANQGSEA. CDR3 residues: CSAEGVRTGGTDTQYF. DNA for the CDR3: TGCAGCGCTGAAGGCGTTAGGACAGGGGGCACAGATACGCAGTATTTT.

The chain combines TRBV4-1 with TRBJ2-1; D is possibly TRBD2 (5 bases). The V and J ends lost 3 bases and 6 bases respectively, with 9 bases between them. The CDR3 extends over 13 amino acids. Germline CDR1 is MGHRA and CDR2 is YSYEKL. The DNA of the CDR3 is TGCGCCAGCAGCCACGGGATCTTCAATGAGCAGTTCTTC. The encoded protein is CASSHGIFNEQFF.

V is TRBV6-1 and J is TRBJ2-4, with 10 nucleotides matching TRBD1. Germline trimming cut 6 bases from V and 1 base from J; bases unmatched to any gene: 15. CDR1 is MNHNS and CDR2 is SASEGT in the germline V gene. The CDR3 consists of 19 residues. In DNA, the CDR3 is TGTGCCAGCAGCCACCAAGGGACCCGGGACAGGGGTGCCAAAAACATTCAGTACTTC. Residues: CASSHQGTRDRGAKNIQYF.

V is TRBV5-1 and J is TRBJ2-3; 8 bases agree with TRBD2. This CDR3 has 14 amino acids. Germline CDR1 and CDR2: SGHRS and YFSETQ. With V trimmed by 4 bases and J by 4 bases, 5 bases remained unmatched. In nucleotides, the CDR3 is TGCGCCAGCAGCCCCGGGGGGGCAGCAGATACGCAGTATTTT. Its protein is CASSPGGAADTQYF. The whole variable domain, filled in from reference TRBV5-1 and TRBJ2-3, reads KAGVTQTPRYLIKTRGQQVTLSCSPISGHRSVSWYQQTPGQGLQFLFEYFSETQRNKGNFPGRFSGRQFSNSRSEMNVSTLELGDSALYLCASSPGGAADTQYFGPGTRLTVL.

As DNA, the CDR3 is TGTGCCAGCAGTTCTGAGGCAACCTATGGCTACACCTTC. Translation gives CASSSEATYGYTF. The chain joins TRBV6-5 to TRBJ1-2; no firm D call. With 4 bases removed from V and 4 bases from J, the gap between germline ends came to 10 bases. This CDR3 spans 13 amino acids. Germline-derived CDR1 and CDR2 are MNHEY and SVGAGI.

This sequence joins TRBV12-3 or TRBV12-4 and TRBJ2-1, with D possibly matching TRBD1 (5 bases). CDR3 length: 14 amino acids. The V end lost 0 bases, the J end lost 10 bases, and 13 bases lay between the germline ends. CDR3 amino acids: CASSLAPIAGEQFF. The CDR3 DNA is TGTGCCAGCAGTTTAGCGCCAATAGCAGGGGAGCAGTTCTTC.

This chain links TRBV9 with TRBJ2-1; 7 positions agree with TRBD2. There are 16 residues in the CDR3. The V segment lost 6 bases and the J segment 9 bases; nucleotides outside the gene matches: 18. CDR1 and CDR2 from the germline V gene are SGDLS and YYNGEE. CDR3 loop: CASTNTWGGIGTEQFF. The CDR3, as DNA: TGTGCCAGCACCAATACTTGGGGGGGTATAGGAACTGAGCAGTTCTTC.

This clonotype has a handful of counts. CDR3 loop: CSARLGNERAEAFF. CDR3 nucleotides: TGCAGTGCTAGGCTGGGGAATGAGAGGGCTGAAGCTTTCTTT. V gene TRBV20-1 combines with J gene TRBJ1-1; D unclear. Germline-derived CDR1 and CDR2 are DFQATT and SNEGSKA (reference sequence). This CDR3 has 14 residues. V shed 3 bases and J shed 6 bases, with 17 bases lying between them.

This clonotype has ten or more counts. The J gene is TRBJ2-3, the V gene TRBV5-1, with a possible D match to TRBD1 (6 bases). CDR1 and CDR2 (germline): SGHRS, YFSETQ. The CDR3 spans 14 residues. The germline V and J ends were trimmed by 4 bases and 3 bases, with 12 bases remaining between them. CDR3 nucleotides: TGCGCCAGCAGCGGGGACATTACTACAGATACGCAGTATTTT. Its translation: CASSGDITTDTQYF.

The sample holds a few counts of this clonotype. V and J are TRBV7-9 and TRBJ2-1; tentatively, D is TRBD1 (6 bases). The CDR3 consists of 12 residues. In germline, CDR1 is SEHNR, CDR2 FQNEAQ (reference sequence). V was clipped by 8 bases and J by 5 bases, with 10 bases between them. In DNA, the CDR3 is TGTGCCAGCCCGGACAGCAACAATGAGCAGTTCTTC. This encodes CASPDSNNEQFF.

The chain carries TRBV9 and TRBJ2-5; D gene uncertain. The CDR3 is 15 residues long. V shed 0 bases and J shed 3 bases, with 12 bases lying between them. Germline V gene data show CDR1 as SGDLS and CDR2 as YYNGEE. This CDR3 is CASSVVPATKETQYF. CDR3 bases: TGTGCCAGCAGCGTAGTACCGGCAACTAAAGAGACCCAGTACTTC.

The J gene is TRBJ2-3, the V gene TRBV11-2, with a tentative D call TRBD2 (5 bases). The CDR3 spans 20 residues. Germline loops: CDR1 SGHAT, CDR2 FQNNGV. V shed 5 bases and J shed 4 bases, with 31 bases lying between them. CDR3 coding DNA: TGTGCCAGCAGCCAGGTCCTTAACGGACGGCTATCCTTTAGCGCAGATACGCAGTATTTT. Its translation: CASSQVLNGRLSFSADTQYF.

This chain joins TRBV7-2 and TRBJ2-3; D may be TRBD2 (6 bases). Germline-derived CDR1 and CDR2 are SGHTA and FQGNSA. The CDR3 contains 15 residues. V lost 2 bases, J lost 6 bases, and 15 bases lay in between. The CDR3 protein is CASSLFWGERDTQYF. CDR3 DNA: TGTGCCAGCAGCTTATTCTGGGGGGAGAGGGATACGCAGTATTTT.

The chain is built from TRBV29-1 and TRBJ2-5, with TRBD2 as a possible D gene (5 bases). Between the trimmed V and J ends, which lost 6 bases and 2 bases, there was a span of 13 bases. Germline V gene sequence: CDR1 SQVTM, CDR2 ANQGSEA. CDR3 length equals 13 residues. The CDR3 loop reads CSVAGGSQETQYF. The CDR3 nucleotides are TGCAGCGTCGCGGGTGGCAGTCAAGAGACCCAGTACTTC.

The chain links TRBV29-1 to TRBJ2-1; tentatively, D is TRBD2 (6 bases). V was cut by 3 bases and J by 8 bases, with 14 bases left in between. The CDR3 consists of 13 residues. Germline CDR1 and CDR2: SQVTM and ANQGSEA. Written as DNA, the CDR3 is TGCAGCGTTGAGGCGGGATTTGTGGATGAGCAGTTCTTC. Its translation is CSVEAGFVDEQFF.

This clonotype came up a few times. The gene calls are TRBV4-3 and TRBJ1-2; 11 bases match TRBD1. V lost 0 bases and J lost 8; bases outside the gene matches: 8. The CDR3 is 16 residues long. Germline V gene data show CDR1 as LGHNA and CDR2 as YSLEER. The CDR3 here is CASSQDRTGGWTGYTF. The CDR3 DNA follows: TGCGCCAGCAGCCAAGATCGGACAGGGGGCTGGACCGGCTACACCTTC.

This chain links TRBV4-1 with TRBJ1-1; D possibly corresponds to TRBD1 (6 bases). CDR1 is MGHRA, CDR2 YSYEKL, per germline. CDR3 length equals 13 residues. V was pared by 2 bases and J by 11 bases, with 15 bases between. This CDR3 reads CASSQLLDSQAFF. CDR3 in DNA: TGCGCCAGCAGCCAACTATTGGACAGCCAGGCTTTCTTT.

The genes are TRBV6-2 or TRBV6-3 and TRBJ2-3; weak D call: TRBD2 (6 bases). V lost 2 bases and J lost 6, with 18 bases in between. Germline CDR1 MNHEY, CDR2 SVGEGT. There are 16 residues in the CDR3. Written as DNA, the CDR3 is TGTGCCAGCAGTTACCGGAGGCAGGACCGGGGGGATACGCAGTATTTT. Translated, it gives CASSYRRQDRGDTQYF.

This clonotype was counted between two and nine times. The gene calls are TRBV4-2 and TRBJ2-4, with 7 bases matching TRBD2. This CDR3 has 16 residues. The germline CDR1 and CDR2 sequences are LGHNA and YNFKEQ. Losses at the gene ends were 4 bases for V and 0 bases for J; bases not matched to a gene: 6. The CDR3 region is CASSRTGGIAKNIQYF. For the CDR3, the DNA is TGTGCCAGCAGCCGGACGGGGGGTATAGCCAAAAACATTCAGTACTTC.

This clonotype was observed a few times. This sequence joins TRBV7-9 and TRBJ2-1; a weak D match, TRBD1 (6 bases). Germline V gene sequence: CDR1 SEHNR, CDR2 FQNEAQ (reference sequence). V lost 0 bases to trimming and J lost 4 bases, with 10 bases between them. The CDR3 totals 15 residues. The CDR3 bases are TGTGCCAGCAGCTTAGCCAGGGGATTGTACAATGAGCAGTTCTTC. Translated: CASSLARGLYNEQFF.

The chain carries TRBV12-3 or TRBV12-4 and TRBJ2-1; weak D call: TRBD1 (5 bases). The CDR3 extends over 13 amino acids. V lost 5 bases and J 10 bases, leaving 15 bases between the germline ends. The CDR3 spells CASSPQEQGEQFF. For the CDR3, the DNA is TGTGCCAGCAGTCCACAGGAGCAGGGCGAGCAGTTCTTC.